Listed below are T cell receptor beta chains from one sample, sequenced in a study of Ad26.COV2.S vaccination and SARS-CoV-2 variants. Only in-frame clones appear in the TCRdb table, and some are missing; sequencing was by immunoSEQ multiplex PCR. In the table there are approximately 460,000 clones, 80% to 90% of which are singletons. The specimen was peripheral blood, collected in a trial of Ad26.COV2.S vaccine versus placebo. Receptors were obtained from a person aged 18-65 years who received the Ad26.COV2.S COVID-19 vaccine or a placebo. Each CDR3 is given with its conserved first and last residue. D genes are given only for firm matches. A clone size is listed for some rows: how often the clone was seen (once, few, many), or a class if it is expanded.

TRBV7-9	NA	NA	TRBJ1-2	TGTGCCAGCAGCTCCTCCGACAGGCGGGCTGGCTACACCTTC	CASSSSDRRAGYTF
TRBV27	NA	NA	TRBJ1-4	TGTGCCAGCAGTTTTTCGATGTTGGGGGAAAAACTGTTTTTT	CASSFSMLGEKLFF
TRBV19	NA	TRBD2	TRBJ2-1	TGTGCCAGTAGTATCCTTCAATATCTAGCGGGAGGTGACAATGAGCAGTTCTTC	CASSILQYLAGGDNEQFF
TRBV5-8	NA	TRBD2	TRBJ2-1	TGTGCCAGCAGCCGCGGGACTAGCGGGAGCAATGAGCAGTTCTTC	CASSRGTSGSNEQFF
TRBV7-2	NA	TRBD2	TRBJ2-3	TGTGCCAGCAGCTCCCTAGCGGGAGTGTCAGATACGCAGTATTTT	CASSSLAGVSDTQYF
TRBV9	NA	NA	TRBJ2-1	TGTGCCAGCAGCTCCTCAGTCTACAATGAGCAGTTCTTC	CASSSSVYNEQFF
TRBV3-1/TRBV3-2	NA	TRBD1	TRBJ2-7	TGTGCCAGCAGCCATTGGGACAGGAGCAACTACGAGCAGTACTTC	CASSHWDRSNYEQYF
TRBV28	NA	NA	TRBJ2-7	TGTGCCAGCAAGTCGGTAGACCAAGACGAGCAGTACTTC	CASKSVDQDEQYF
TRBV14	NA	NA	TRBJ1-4	TGTGCCAGCAGCCATTGGGGGGAAAAACTGTTTTTT	CASSHWGEKLFF
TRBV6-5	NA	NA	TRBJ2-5	TGTGCCAGCAGTTCCCATGGTGACGGGGTAGAGACCCAGTACTTC	CASSSHGDGVETQYF
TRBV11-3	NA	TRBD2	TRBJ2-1	TGTGCCAGCAGCTTAGCGCTAGCGGGAGGGCATGGTGAGCAGTTCTTC	CASSLALAGGHGEQFF
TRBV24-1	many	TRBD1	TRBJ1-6	TGTGCCACCAGTGACCCGACAGGGCCCCTCTCACCCCTCCACTTT	CATSDPTGPLSPLHF
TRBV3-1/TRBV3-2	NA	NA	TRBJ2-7	TGTGCCAGCAGCCAAGTTCTCTACGAGCAGTACTTC	CASSQVLYEQYF
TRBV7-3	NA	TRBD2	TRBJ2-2	TGTGCCAGCAGCCCCAACGGGAGGGTAAACACCGGGGAGCTGTTTTTT	CASSPNGRVNTGELFF
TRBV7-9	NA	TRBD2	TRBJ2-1	TGTGCCAGCAGCTCGAGCGGGGGAGTCTCCTACAATGAGCAGTTCTTC	CASSSSGGVSYNEQFF
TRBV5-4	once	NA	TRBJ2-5	TGTGCCAGCAGCTTGGACTTAGGTTACCAAGAGACCCAGTACTTC	CASSLDLGYQETQYF
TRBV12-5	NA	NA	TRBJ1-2	TGTGCTAGTGGTCCCTCCCGTGAGGGGGACGGCCTCTATGGCTACACCTTC	CASGPSREGDGLYGYTF
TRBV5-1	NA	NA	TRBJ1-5	TGCGCCAGCAGCTCTGGGCCAGGCAATCAGCCCCAGCATTTT	CASSSGPGNQPQHF
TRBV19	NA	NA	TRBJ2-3	TGTGCCAGTAGTATAGGTCTAGAACAGTATTTT	CASSIGLEQYF
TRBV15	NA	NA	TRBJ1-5	TGTGCCACCAGCAGAGATCTAAGCAATCAGCCCCAGCATTTT	CATSRDLSNQPQHF
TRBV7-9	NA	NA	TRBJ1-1	TGTGCCAGCAGCCCTACAGCTTTCTTT	CASSPTAFF
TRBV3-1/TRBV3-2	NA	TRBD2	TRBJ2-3	TGTGCCAGCAGCCAAGGTGGTGCCGGGCGGGGGAGCACAGATACGCAGTATTTT	CASSQGGAGRGSTDTQYF
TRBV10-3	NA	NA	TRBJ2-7	TGTGCCATCAGTGAGTCATACGGGACCTACGAGCAGTACTTC	CAISESYGTYEQYF
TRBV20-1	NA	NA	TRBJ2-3	TGCAGTGCTCATTCAGATACGCAGTATTTT	CSAHSDTQYF
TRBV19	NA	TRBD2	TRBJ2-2	TGTGCCAGTATTTTATCAGCGGGAGTAGGGGACACCGGGGAGCTGTTTTTT	CASILSAGVGDTGELFF
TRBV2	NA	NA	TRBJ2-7	TGTGCCAGCAGGCTCAACTACGAGCAGTACTTC	CASRLNYEQYF
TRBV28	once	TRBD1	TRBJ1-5	TGTGCCTCAGTTTCGGGGACAGAGCGATTCAAGCCCCAGCATTTT	CASVSGTERFKPQHF
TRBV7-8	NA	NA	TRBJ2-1	TGTGCCAGCAGTCTTCGGGGGGCCCTATCGGGGGAGCAGTTCTTC	CASSLRGALSGEQFF
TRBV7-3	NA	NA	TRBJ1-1	TGTGCCAGCAGCGTATCAGGGGACACTGAAGCTTTCTTT	CASSVSGDTEAFF
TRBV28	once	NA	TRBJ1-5	TGTGCCAGCTCGGGGCCTGAACAGTTTCAAATCAGGCCCCAGCATTTT	CASSGPEQFQIRPQHF
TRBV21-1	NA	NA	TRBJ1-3	TGTGCCAGCAGCAAAACACAACAGGGTTGGGTTATATCTGGAAACACCATATATTTT	CASSKTQQGWVISGNTIYF
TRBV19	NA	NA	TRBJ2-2	TGTGCCAGTCTGAGCCTACTAGCCGGGGAGCTGTTTTTT	CASLSLLAGELFF
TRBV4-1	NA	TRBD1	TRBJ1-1	TGCGCCAGCAGCCAAGTTAGGGACAGGGGGCCTCTTATGAACACTGAAGCTTTCTTT	CASSQVRDRGPLMNTEAFF
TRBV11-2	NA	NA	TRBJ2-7	TGTGCCAGCAGCTTAGCTCCGGGACTTCAATACGAGCAGTACTTC	CASSLAPGLQYEQYF
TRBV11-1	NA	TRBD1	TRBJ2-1	TGTGCCAGCAGCACCAGGACAGGGAGGTCCTACAATGAGCAGTTCTTC	CASSTRTGRSYNEQFF
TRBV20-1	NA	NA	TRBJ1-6	TGCAGTGCCAAGACAGGATCACCCCTCCACTTT	CSAKTGSPLHF
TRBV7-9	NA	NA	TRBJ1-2	TGTGCCAGCAGCTCCTCAGGGGACTATGGCTACACCTTC	CASSSSGDYGYTF
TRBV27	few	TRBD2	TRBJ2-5	TGTGCCAGCGGATCGGGACTAGCGGGAGGGGGACCACAAGAGACCCAGTACTTC	CASGSGLAGGGPQETQYF
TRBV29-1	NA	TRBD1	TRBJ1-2	TGCAGCGTTGGAGGGACAGGGCCAGGCTACACCTTC	CSVGGTGPGYTF
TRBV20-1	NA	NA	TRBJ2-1	TGCAGTGCTAGTCAGGGGACCTCCTACAATGAGCAGTTCTTC	CSASQGTSYNEQFF
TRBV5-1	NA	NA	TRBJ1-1	TGCGCCAGCAGCTTGGTGGGACGAGCGAACACTGAAGCTTTCTTT	CASSLVGRANTEAFF
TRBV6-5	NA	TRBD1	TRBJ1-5	TGTGCCAGCAGCGACAACAGGGGAAGCAATCAGCCCCAGCATTTT	CASSDNRGSNQPQHF
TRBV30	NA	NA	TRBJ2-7	TGTGCCTGGAGTGTACGGTTTCCGGGACGCCGCTCCTACGAGCAGTACTTC	CAWSVRFPGRRSYEQYF
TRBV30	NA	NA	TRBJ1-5	TGTGCCTGGAGTGCCCATCCCGGTCAGCCCCAGCATTTT	CAWSAHPGQPQHF
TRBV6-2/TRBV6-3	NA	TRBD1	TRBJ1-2	TGTGCCAGCAGCCCGACAGGGGACTATGGCTACACCTTC	CASSPTGDYGYTF
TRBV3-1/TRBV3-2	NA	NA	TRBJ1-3	TGTGCCAGCAGCCAACCTCGACTTGGAAACACCATATATTTT	CASSQPRLGNTIYF
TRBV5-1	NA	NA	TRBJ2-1	TGCGCCAGCAGGCAGAACAATGAGCAGTTCTTC	CASRQNNEQFF
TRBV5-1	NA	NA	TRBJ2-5	TGCGCCAGCAGCCCGCCGACAGGAAAACTCCAAGAGACCCAGTACTTC	CASSPPTGKLQETQYF
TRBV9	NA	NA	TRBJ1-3	TGTGCCAGCAGCGGTGGAGGGCTCTCTGGAAACACCATATATTTT	CASSGGGLSGNTIYF
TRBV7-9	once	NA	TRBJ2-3	TGTGCCAGCAGCCCCCACAGCACAGATACGCAGTATTTT	CASSPHSTDTQYF
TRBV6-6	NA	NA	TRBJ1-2	TGTGCCAGCAGAGAGTGGAGGGGCTACACCTTC	CASREWRGYTF
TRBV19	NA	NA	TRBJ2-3	TGTGCCAGTAGTCAGGCTCCCGGAACGCAGTATTTT	CASSQAPGTQYF
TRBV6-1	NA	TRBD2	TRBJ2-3	TGTGCCAGCAGTGAACTCCCACTTCTAGCGGGAGACACAGATACGCAGTATTTT	CASSELPLLAGDTDTQYF
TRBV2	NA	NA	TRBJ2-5	TGTGCCAGCAGTGAAAATAGGGGTCGGCAAGAGACCCAGTACTTC	CASSENRGRQETQYF
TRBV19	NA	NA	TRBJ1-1	TGTGCCAGTAGTACCCGAGGGGGTGGGAGCGCTGAAGCTTTCTTT	CASSTRGGGSAEAFF